Sequencing of this TCR beta chain was carried out in a study of T cell changes during pregnancy in multiple sclerosis. Trimming pared 2 bases from V and 7 bases from J, leaving 14 bases between. This CDR3 is built from 14 residues. Germline V gene sequence: CDR1 SGHDT, CDR2 YYEEEE. Assay: immunoSEQ multiplex PCR; the TCRdb copy retains only in-frame clones and omits some. The sample consists of approximately 120,000 clones, less than 97% of them appearing once. The sequencing used peripheral blood, collected after pregnancy. This TCR came from a female donor with multiple sclerosis, enrolled in a pregnancy study. V is TRBV5-6 and J is TRBJ2-3, with D possibly being TRBD2 (5 bases). The CDR3 reads CASSFSPEGYTQYF. The CDR3 nucleotides are TGTGCCAGCAGCTTTAGCCCTGAGGGATATACGCAGTATTTT.